Listed here are 27 T cell receptor beta chains from one sample, sequenced in a study of Ad26.COV2.S vaccination and SARS-CoV-2 variants. Noted treatment: roughly 19 received Ad26.COV2.S at low or high dose, single or two shots; 5 received placebo; per-sample allocation not given. The samples were gathered on day 63 after the first injection of vaccine or placebo. Profiled with immunoSEQ multiplex PCR; TCRdb holds only in-frame clones, not every one. The sample yields 380,000 or so clones, about four fifths seen once. Sequenced material: peripheral blood, taken in a trial of Ad26.COV2.S vaccine versus placebo. The receptors here all came from a person between 18 and 65 years old who received the Ad26.COV2.S COVID-19 vaccine or a placebo.

V and J are TRBV5-1 and TRBJ2-1; 8 bases fit TRBD2. From germline, CDR1 is SGHRS and CDR2 YFSETQ. The CDR3 spans 16 residues. V was clipped by 3 bases and J by 5 bases; unmatched bases: 10. This CDR3 is CASSSEIAGFHNEQFF. Here the CDR3 DNA reads TGCGCCAGCAGCTCAGAGATAGCGGGATTCCACAATGAGCAGTTCTTC. Supplemented by reference TRBV5-1 and TRBJ2-1, the full variable domain reads KAGVTQTPRYLIKTRGQQVTLSCSPISGHRSVSWYQQTPGQGLQFLFEYFSETQRNKGNFPGRFSGRQFSNSRSEMNVSTLELGDSALYLCASSSEIAGFHNEQFFGPGTRLTVL.

V is TRBV4-1 and J is TRBJ1-5, with D perhaps TRBD1 (6 bases). Germline loops: CDR1 MGHRA, CDR2 YSYEKL. The CDR3 is made up of 14 amino acids. The germline V and J ends were trimmed by 1 base and 5 bases, with 9 bases remaining between them. CDR3 amino acids: CASSQARGDQPQHF. CDR3 nucleotides: TGCGCCAGCAGCCAAGCTAGGGGGGATCAGCCCCAGCATTTT.

This chain uses TRBV5-5 with TRBJ1-2; D not certain. The germline V and J ends were trimmed by 0 bases and 7 bases, with 13 bases remaining between them. Germline lookup yields CDR1 SGHKS and CDR2 YYEKEE (reference sequence). This CDR3 has 14 amino acids. CDR3 sequence reads: CASSLEGRSVGYTF. CDR3 DNA sequence: TGTGCCAGCAGCTTGGAAGGCCGCTCCGTTGGCTACACCTTC.

The chain links TRBV11-3 to TRBJ2-3; no reliable D call. The CDR3 has 13 residues. In germline, CDR1 is SGHNT, CDR2 YENEEA. Deletions cut 0 bases from V and 2 bases from J, with 3 bases between. Here the CDR3 reads CASSLEYTDTQYF. The DNA for the CDR3 is TGTGCCAGCAGCTTAGAGTACACAGATACGCAGTATTTT.

V usage is TRBV30 and J usage is TRBJ1-5; TRBD1 matches at 7 bases. V lost 0 bases, J lost 9 bases, and 11 bases stayed unmatched. The CDR3 length is 15 residues. Germline V gene sequence: CDR1 GTSNPN, CDR2 SVGIG (reference sequence). CDR3 DNA sequence: TGTGCCTGGAGTGTACAGGATTATAGGGGGCGGCCCCAGCATTTT. It specifies CAWSVQDYRGRPQHF.

This rearrangement joins TRBV7-9 to TRBJ2-5; possibly TRBD1 for D (5 bases). Germline lookup yields CDR1 SEHNR and CDR2 FQNEAQ (reference sequence). The CDR3 is made up of 14 amino acids. Between the trimmed V and J ends, which lost 5 bases and 1 base, there was a span of 11 bases. CDR3 sequence: CASSARTLQETQYF. CDR3 nucleotide sequence: TGTGCCAGCAGCGCCCGGACACTCCAAGAGACCCAGTACTTC.

The chain couples TRBV5-1 to TRBJ1-1; TRBD1 might be the D (6 bases). CDR1 SGHRS and CDR2 YFSETQ come from the germline V gene. V lost 0 bases and J lost 1, with 10 bases in between. The CDR3 is made up of 15 amino acids. This CDR3 is CASSLVAGQNTEAFF. CDR3 DNA sequence: TGCGCCAGCAGCTTGGTTGCGGGACAGAACACTGAAGCTTTCTTT.

The chain is built from TRBV4-1 and TRBJ2-7; TRBD1 is a possible D gene (6 bases). CDR1 is MGHRA, CDR2 YSYEKL, per germline. CDR3 size: 15 residues. The ends were cut back, 3 bases at V and 0 bases at J, with 12 bases in the middle. The CDR3 loop is CASSHLTGYSYEQYF. The CDR3 DNA reads as TGCGCCAGCAGCCACCTGACAGGATACTCCTACGAGCAGTACTTC.

J is TRBJ2-3 and V is TRBV7-2; D not resolved. Germline CDR1 SGHTA, CDR2 FQGNSA. V shed 2 bases and J shed 10 bases, with 16 bases lying between them. This CDR3 comprises 14 residues. The CDR3 DNA reads TGTGCCAGCAGCTTAAGGGCGGCAACCTATCCGCAGTATTTT. Protein sequence: CASSLRAATYPQYF.

The rearrangement joins TRBV24-1 to TRBJ2-7, with D perhaps TRBD1 (6 bases). Trimming pared 4 bases from V and 0 bases from J, leaving 15 bases between. The CDR3 runs to 16 residues. Germline assignment: CDR1 KGHDR and CDR2 SFDVKD. CDR3 coding DNA: TGTGCCACCAGTGAAGAGACAGGCCGACCCTCCTACGAGCAGTACTTC. Protein sequence: CATSEETGRPSYEQYF.

V is TRBV6-1 and J is TRBJ2-2; 7 nucleotides agree with TRBD2. V lost 0 bases, J lost 4 bases, and 8 bases stayed unmatched. The CDR3 totals 17 residues. Per the germline V gene, CDR1 is MNHNS and CDR2 is SASEGT. CDR3 bases: TGTGCCAGCAGTGAAGCGCGGGGGTACTATGGCACCGGGGAGCTGTTTTTT. This codes for CASSEARGYYGTGELFF.

This chain links TRBV20-1 with TRBJ2-3; D is uncertain. Trimming left V 3 bases short and J 6 bases short, with 4 bases between. The CDR3 covers 10 residues. Germline V gene sequence: CDR1 DFQATT, CDR2 SNEGSKA (reference sequence). This chain's CDR3 is CSARGDTQYF. The CDR3 DNA is TGCAGTGCTAGGGGGGATACGCAGTATTTT.

The V call is TRBV4-1, the J call TRBJ2-5, with TRBD1 matching 9 bases. The CDR3 is 14 amino acids. Losses at the gene ends were 4 bases for V and 7 bases for J; bases not matched to a gene: 7. Germline CDR1 reads MGHRA; CDR2 reads YSYEKL. CDR3 sequence reads: CASSPGDRAGTQYF. The CDR3 DNA reads as TGCGCCAGCAGCCCCGGGGACAGGGCTGGGACCCAGTACTTC.

DNA of the CDR3: TGCGCCAGCAGTCGAGGGGACAGGGGGAACACTGAAGCTTTCTTT. This translates into CASSRGDRGNTEAFF. The rearrangement links TRBV10-2 to TRBJ1-1; 10 bases map to TRBD1. CDR1 and CDR2 (germline): WSHSY, SAAADI. V was pared by 5 bases and J by 1 base, with 4 bases of the junction left unmatched. CDR3 length equals 15 residues.

The chain joins TRBV11-2 to TRBJ2-2; 9 nucleotides line up with TRBD1. CDR1 and CDR2 (germline): SGHAT, FQNNGV. The CDR3 is 17 amino acids. Trimming removed 0 bases from V and 5 bases from J; junction bases left unmatched: 7. DNA of the CDR3: TGTGCCAGCAGCTTAGATAGGGGACAGGGAAAGACCGGGGAGCTGTTTTTT. This sequence encodes CASSLDRGQGKTGELFF.

The rearrangement links TRBV5-1 to TRBJ2-7; TRBD1 matches 8 bases. The V gene's germline CDR1 is SGHRS and CDR2 YFSETQ. This CDR3 comprises 13 residues. Trimming took 4 bases from V and 4 from J; bases not matched to a gene: 4. Here the CDR3 DNA reads TGCGCCAGCAGCGCCGGACAGGGTTACGAGCAGTACTTC. Translated: CASSAGQGYEQYF.

The CDR3 DNA sequence: TGTGCCAGCTCACGGGTGGAGGCTGGATCACCCCTCCACTTT. Encoded protein: CASSRVEAGSPLHF. This chain connects TRBV18 to TRBJ1-6; no clear D gene. The germline V gene has CDR1 KGHSH and CDR2 LQKENI. This CDR3 has 14 amino acids. V was cut by 4 bases and J by 10 bases, with 14 bases left in between.

The chain uses TRBV18 and TRBJ1-2; D gene unclear. There are 12 residues in the CDR3. Germline assignment: CDR1 KGHSH and CDR2 LQKENI. Trimming took off 6 bases at V and 9 bases at J, with 14 bases between the two ends. This CDR3 reads CASSPLNERYTF. DNA of the CDR3: TGTGCCAGCTCCCCTCTTAATGAGCGCTACACCTTC.

The V call is TRBV18, the J call TRBJ2-5; D remains ambiguous. The CDR3 totals 13 residues. Trimming took 5 bases from V and 5 from J, leaving 12 bases between them. Germline values: CDR1 KGHSH, CDR2 LQKENI. CDR3 nucleotide sequence: TGTGCCAGCTCATCTGGGTCCATGGAGACCCAGTACTTC. This translates into CASSSGSMETQYF.

A note on this clone: The junction departs from the called germline gene at one end, perhaps through a read error. The J gene is TRBJ2-3, the V gene TRBV4-1; 9 bases line up with TRBD1. The V gene's germline CDR1 is MGHRA and CDR2 YSYEKL. The CDR3 extends over 14 amino acids. The CDR3 coding sequence is TGCGCCAGCAGCCCGCTAGGAAGGGACAGGGTTTTTGTTTTT. Residues: CASSPLGRDRVFVF.

The chain is built from TRBV7-2 and TRBJ1-4, with a weak D call TRBD1 (6 bases). The CDR3 has 15 amino acids. Deletions cut 5 bases from V and 0 bases from J, with 10 bases between. Germline loops: CDR1 SGHTA, CDR2 FQGNSA. CDR3 loop: CASSPQGTTNEKLFF. As DNA, the CDR3 is TGTGCCAGCAGCCCCCAGGGGACAACTAATGAAAAACTGTTTTTT.

This rearrangement joins TRBV19 to TRBJ1-2; D call uncertain. The CDR3 has 13 amino acids. Trimming took 11 bases from V and 0 from J, leaving 13 bases between them. The V gene's germline CDR1 is LNHDA and CDR2 SQIVND (reference sequence). The DNA of the CDR3 is TGTGCCTCCGCCTTTTTAGCTAACTATGGCTACACCTTC. Its protein is CASAFLANYGYTF.

The V and J genes are TRBV2 and TRBJ2-3; D remains unclear. This CDR3 spans 13 amino acids. Trimming pared 5 bases from V and 0 bases from J, leaving 6 bases between. Germline CDR1 reads SNHLY; CDR2 reads FYNNEI. The CDR3 region has the DNA TGTGCCAGCAGTTGGACGAGCACAGATACGCAGTATTTT. It is translated as CASSWTSTDTQYF.

The V and J genes are TRBV19 and TRBJ1-1; D gene ambiguous. The CDR3 runs 11 residues. V was shortened by 1 base and J by 11 bases, with 8 bases between the two germline ends. Per germline, CDR1 LNHDA and CDR2 SQIVND (reference sequence). DNA of the CDR3: TGTGCCAGTAGTATAGGCTGGAGGGCTTTCTTT. Translated: CASSIGWRAFF.

In its sample, this clone was seen once. This rearrangement joins TRBV6-5 to TRBJ1-3; possibly TRBD1 for D (5 bases). The CDR3 has 15 residues. Germline CDR1 and CDR2: MNHEY and SVGAGI. V dropped 5 bases and J dropped 2 bases, with 13 bases sitting between them. CDR3: CASSRQFVAGNTIYF. DNA for the CDR3: TGTGCCAGCAGTCGACAGTTCGTCGCTGGAAACACCATATATTTT.

The J gene is TRBJ1-6, the V gene TRBV18, with TRBD1 as a possible D gene (6 bases). Per germline, CDR1 KGHSH and CDR2 LQKENI. V gave up 4 bases and J gave up 0 bases, with 16 bases separating them. This CDR3 comprises 18 residues. As DNA, the CDR3 is TGTGCCAGCTCACGCGAGAGGACAGTCAGCTCCTATAATTCACCCCTCCACTTT. This encodes CASSRERTVSSYNSPLHF. The whole variable domain, filled in from reference TRBV18 and TRBJ1-6, reads NAGVMQNPRHLVRRRGQEARLRCSPMKGHSHVYWYRQLPEEGLKFMVYLQKENIIDESGMPKERFSAEFPKEGPSILRIQQVVRGDSAAYFCASSRERTVSSYNSPLHFGNGTRLTVT.

This chain connects TRBV28 to TRBJ1-2; no clear D. Germline CDR1 and CDR2: MDHEN and SYDVKM. The ends were cut back, 2 bases at V and 12 bases at J, with 13 bases in the middle. This CDR3 region has 12 residues. CDR3 in amino acids: CASSLSRLVNTF. In DNA form, the CDR3 reads TGTGCCAGCAGTTTAAGCCGACTTGTGAACACCTTC.